This TCR beta chain was sequenced in a study of patients and donors after allogeneic stem cell transplantation. TCRdb reprocessed the RT-PCR reads via MiXCR and lists one record per CDR3 protein. The top ten clones hold 25% to 35% of a sample with over 150,000 distinct CDR3 sequences, 41% of them seen once. This CDR3 spans 14 amino acids. Germline V gives CDR1 WSHSY, CDR2 SAAADI. V was shortened by 3 bases and J by 9 bases, with 15 bases between the two germline ends. The chain has TRBV10-2 and TRBJ2-1; a possible D gene is TRBD2 (5 bases). Sequencing input: blood, either unsorted or a sorted T cell fraction (not recorded which). This clonotype was sampled from a human donor who was either an allogeneic HSCT recipient or a stem cell or donor lymphocyte infusion donor (not recorded which). It is not recorded whose cells these are; they may come from a transplant donor. CDR3 in DNA: TGCGCCAGCAGTGAAGTGCCCAAGCTAGCTGAGCAGTTCTTC. It translates to CASSEVPKLAEQFF.